One sample yielded the 21 T cell receptor beta chains listed below, sequenced in a study of beta chain features in type 1 diabetes. Expressed TCRB transcripts were sequenced, since all the RNA that had been isolated was reverse transcribed. The method was immunoSEQ multiplex PCR; TCRdb's version includes in-frame clones alone and lacks a portion of them. The top ten clones hold approximately 0.039% of a sample with 500,000 to 850,000 clones, 11% to 15% of them seen once. Findings and caveats of the study: In all four CD4+ subsets, TCRB CDR3 length was significantly, moderately reduced in type 1 diabetes.

Their antigen targets remain unknown. Sample: naive CD4+ T cells from blood. Receptor source: a man aged 18-30 years with type 1 diabetes.

The rearrangement joins TRBV5-1 to TRBJ1-2; D call uncertain. The CDR3 extends over 14 amino acids. CDR1 is SGHRS and CDR2 is YFSETQ in the germline V gene. V was shortened by 0 bases and J by 1 base, with 7 bases between the two germline ends. The CDR3 nucleotides are TGCGCCAGCAGCTTGGGTCTGATTAACTATGGCTACACCTTC. It yields the protein CASSLGLINYGYTF.

This clone turned up a few times. J is TRBJ2-1 and V is TRBV7-9; 7 bases are a match to TRBD2. The V and J ends lost 5 bases and 7 bases, in that order; junction bases with no gene match: 5. CDR1 is SEHNR and CDR2 is FQNEAQ in the germline V gene (reference sequence). CDR3 length: 13 amino acids. The DNA of the CDR3 is TGTGCCAGCAGCGAAATACTAGCGAATGAGCAGTTCTTC. Protein product: CASSEILANEQFF.

This chain links TRBV10-3 with TRBJ2-6, with TRBD1 as a possible D gene (5 bases). The germline CDR1 and CDR2 sequences are ENHRY and SYGVKD. Trimming pared 0 bases from V and 3 bases from J, leaving 9 bases between. The CDR3 is 16 residues long. CDR3 amino acids: CAISESQGSGANVLTF. CDR3 nucleotide sequence: TGTGCCATCAGTGAGTCCCAGGGAAGTGGGGCCAACGTCCTGACTTTC.

The CDR3 region has the DNA TGTGCCAGCAGTTTAGAAGGGGTGAAGGAGACCCAGTACTTC. Translated, it gives CASSLEGVKETQYF. This sequence joins TRBV28 and TRBJ2-5, with D possibly being TRBD1 (5 bases). The germline gives CDR1 MDHEN, CDR2 SYDVKM. The CDR3 extends over 14 amino acids. Trimming left V 2 bases short and J 5 bases short, with 12 bases between.

V gene TRBV4-2 combines with J gene TRBJ2-3, with D perhaps TRBD2 (7 bases). This CDR3 is 16 amino acids long. V was cut by 4 bases and J by 5 bases, with 19 bases left in between. The V gene's germline CDR1 is LGHNA and CDR2 YNFKEQ. This chain's CDR3 is CASSPGTGGARDTQYF. For the CDR3, the DNA is TGTGCCAGCAGCCCGGGAACGGGGGGCGCTAGAGATACGCAGTATTTT.

J is TRBJ1-1 and V is TRBV29-1; the D is unclear. This CDR3 contains 15 residues. V gave up 2 bases and J gave up 4 bases, with 17 bases separating them. CDR1 is SQVTM, CDR2 ANQGSEA, per germline. For the CDR3, the DNA is TGCAGCGTTGAATACCGGGGTCGAGGCGGCACTGAAGCTTTCTTT. This translates into CSVEYRGRGGTEAFF.

This rearrangement joins TRBV18 to TRBJ1-2; no clear D. From germline, CDR1 is KGHSH and CDR2 LQKENI. V was clipped by 0 bases and J by 4 bases, with 15 bases between them. The CDR3 covers 16 residues. CDR3 bases: TGTGCCAGCTCACCACCCTTCATGAAACAAGCCTATGGCTACACCTTC. Translating it yields CASSPPFMKQAYGYTF.

A few counts support this clone. This rearrangement joins TRBV2 to TRBJ2-7; a possible D gene is TRBD1 (5 bases). In germline, CDR1 is SNHLY, CDR2 FYNNEI. The CDR3 has 15 residues. V was clipped by 6 bases and J by 1 base, with 16 bases between them. The CDR3 region is CASSPLQGGSYEQYF. The CDR3, as DNA: TGTGCCAGCAGCCCGCTCCAGGGTGGATCCTACGAGCAGTACTTC.

This chain uses TRBV7-2 with TRBJ2-2; D call uncertain. Trimming left V 1 base short and J 1 base short, with 10 bases between. The CDR3 has 16 amino acids. The germline V gene encodes CDR1 SGHTA and CDR2 FQGNSA. DNA of the CDR3: TGTGCCAGCAGCTTAGGTAGTCTCAAGAACACCGGGGAGCTGTTTTTT. This translates into CASSLGSLKNTGELFF.

This clone was recorded a few times. The J gene is TRBJ1-6, the V gene TRBV5-4; D is unclear. The CDR3 runs 16 residues. Germline CDR1 and CDR2: SGHNT and YYREEE (reference sequence). Trimming stripped 8 bases from V and 2 bases from J, with 17 bases between. CDR3: CASQAEVGAYNSPLHF. CDR3 sequence (DNA): TGTGCCAGTCAAGCTGAGGTCGGCGCCTATAATTCACCCCTCCACTTT. Combining the CDR3 with reference TRBV5-4 and TRBJ1-6 gives the whole variable domain ETGVTQSPTHLIKTRGQQVTLRCSSQSGHNTVSWYQQALGQGPQFIFQYYREEENGRGNFPPRFSGLQFPNYSSELNVNALELDDSALYLCASQAEVGAYNSPLHFGNGTRLTVT.

Of note for this clone: The sample holds other DNA sequences that translate to the same CDR3. The CDR3 loop is CASSLSYEQYF. The CDR3 nucleotides read TGTGCCAGCAGTTTATCTTACGAGCAGTACTTC. The chain carries TRBV27 and TRBJ2-7; D is unresolved. V lost 0 bases and J 4 bases, leaving 1 base between the germline ends. The CDR3 loop spans 11 amino acids. Germline CDR1 MNHEY, CDR2 SMNVEV (reference sequence).

The chain joins TRBV5-6 to TRBJ2-1; the match to TRBD2 covers 11 bases. The V segment lost 5 bases and the J segment 8 bases; nucleotides outside the gene matches: 6. From germline, CDR1 is SGHDT and CDR2 YYEEEE. The CDR3 loop spans 14 amino acids. CDR3: CASRELAGEDEQFF. The CDR3 DNA reads TGTGCCAGCAGGGAACTAGCGGGAGAAGATGAGCAGTTCTTC.

The chain combines TRBV7-2 with TRBJ1-1; D is perhaps TRBD1 (6 bases). Germline CDR1 SGHTA, CDR2 FQGNSA. Trimming removed 7 bases at V and 0 bases at J, with 21 bases between. This CDR3 has 17 amino acids. Written as DNA, the CDR3 is TGTGCCAGCACCCCCCGGGCAGGGGCGGGGATGAACACTGAAGCTTTCTTT. This codes for CASTPRAGAGMNTEAFF.

This rearrangement joins TRBV2 to TRBJ2-1, with TRBD2 matching over 10 bases. J was trimmed by 9 bases and V by 6 bases; bases with no gene match: 14. There are 16 residues in the CDR3. Germline CDR1 reads SNHLY; CDR2 reads FYNNEI. The CDR3 spells CASSDLGLAGDIEQFF. CDR3 coding DNA: TGTGCCAGCAGCGACCTGGGCCTAGCGGGAGACATTGAGCAGTTCTTC.

This sequence joins TRBV6-6 and TRBJ2-7; TRBD1 is a possible D gene (5 bases). Trimming removed 7 bases at V and 1 base at J, with 14 bases between. This CDR3 is built from 14 residues. Germline CDR1 and CDR2: MNHNY and SVGAGI (reference sequence). The CDR3 here is CASMTALPSYEQYF. The DNA of the CDR3 is TGTGCCAGCATGACAGCTCTACCTTCCTACGAGCAGTACTTC.

This clone was counted only a few times. V usage is TRBV15 and J usage is TRBJ1-2; D not certain. The CDR3 totals 11 residues. CDR1 is LNHNV and CDR2 is YYDKDF in the germline V gene (reference sequence). The V end lost 0 bases, the J end lost 7 bases, and 3 bases lay between the germline ends. In DNA form, the CDR3 reads TGTGCCACCAGCAGAGATGGTGGCTACACCTTC. It translates to CATSRDGGYTF.

The CDR3 loop reads CASSQDPGLNYEQYF. As DNA, the CDR3 is TGCGCCAGCAGCCAAGATCCGGGGCTTAACTACGAGCAGTACTTC. The rearrangement uses TRBV4-1 and TRBJ2-7; D is tentatively TRBD1 or TRBD2 (5 bases each). This CDR3 contains 15 residues. Trimming removed 0 bases from V and 3 bases from J, with 12 bases in between. The germline gives CDR1 MGHRA, CDR2 YSYEKL.

The chain joins TRBV15 to TRBJ2-7; D possibly corresponds to TRBD2 (6 bases). The germline CDR1 and CDR2 sequences are LNHNV and YYDKDF (reference sequence). V was clipped by 6 bases and J by 3 bases, with 12 bases between them. CDR3 length equals 13 residues. DNA of the CDR3: TGTGCCACCAGGCTCGCGGGAAGCTACGAGCAGTACTTC. Encoded protein: CATRLAGSYEQYF.

This clone turned up a few times. This chain links TRBV7-2 with TRBJ2-7, with D tentatively TRBD1 (6 bases). With 3 bases removed from V and 0 bases from J, the gap between germline ends came to 9 bases. Germline V gene lookup returns CDR1 SGHTA and CDR2 FQGNSA. This CDR3 has 14 residues. This CDR3 reads CASSFVQGSYEQYF. CDR3 nucleotide sequence: TGTGCCAGCAGCTTCGTACAGGGCTCCTACGAGCAGTACTTC.

This clone was detected a few times. V gene TRBV5-1 combines with J gene TRBJ1-6; possible D gene TRBD1, 5 bases. Germline V CDR1 and CDR2: SGHRS, YFSETQ. This CDR3 has 12 amino acids. Trimming took 2 bases from V and 12 from J, leaving 9 bases between them. CDR3 DNA sequence: TGCGCCAGCAGCTTTGAGGGGATACCCCTCCACTTT. Translating gives CASSFEGIPLHF.

This clone appeared a few times. The chain employs TRBV7-9 and TRBJ1-2, with TRBD1 identical over 8 bases. The CDR3 is 11 residues long. Germline V gene lookup returns CDR1 SEHNR and CDR2 FQNEAQ (reference sequence). The V segment lost 8 bases and the J segment 12 bases; nucleotides outside the gene matches: 8. The CDR3 here is CASGARDRNTF. In nucleotides, the CDR3 is TGTGCCAGCGGCGCCCGGGACAGGAACACCTTC.